Given below is one T cell receptor (beta chain) in context. Its antigen remains unidentified. The data originate from a study of CD8+ T cells in alopecia areata. Study-level results: Researchers say the link of baseline CD8+ expansion to response remains uncertain, with one nonresponder.

Following RNA extraction, reverse transcription yielded cDNA that acted as the sequencing template. Sequenced by immunoSEQ multiplex PCR; TCRdb stores in-frame clones only, minus some. The sample has fewer than 250,000 clones, 60% seen once; the top ten hold approximately 1%. The treatment: oral pan-JAK inhibitor, 5-10 mg twice daily. The CDR3 runs 13 residues. Germline V gene sequence: CDR1 SGHTA, CDR2 FQGNSA. V lost 7 bases, J lost 3 bases, and 12 bases lay in between. The sequencing here drew on CD4+ T cells sorted from blood, taken at week 24, from a patient treated with tofacitinib. The sequence was collected from a human donor with alopecia areata. The chain joins TRBV7-2 to TRBJ1-2, with D tentatively TRBD1 (5 bases). CDR3 loop: CASTQGFYYGYTF. The CDR3 DNA is TGTGCCAGCACCCAGGGTTTTTACTATGGCTACACCTTC.